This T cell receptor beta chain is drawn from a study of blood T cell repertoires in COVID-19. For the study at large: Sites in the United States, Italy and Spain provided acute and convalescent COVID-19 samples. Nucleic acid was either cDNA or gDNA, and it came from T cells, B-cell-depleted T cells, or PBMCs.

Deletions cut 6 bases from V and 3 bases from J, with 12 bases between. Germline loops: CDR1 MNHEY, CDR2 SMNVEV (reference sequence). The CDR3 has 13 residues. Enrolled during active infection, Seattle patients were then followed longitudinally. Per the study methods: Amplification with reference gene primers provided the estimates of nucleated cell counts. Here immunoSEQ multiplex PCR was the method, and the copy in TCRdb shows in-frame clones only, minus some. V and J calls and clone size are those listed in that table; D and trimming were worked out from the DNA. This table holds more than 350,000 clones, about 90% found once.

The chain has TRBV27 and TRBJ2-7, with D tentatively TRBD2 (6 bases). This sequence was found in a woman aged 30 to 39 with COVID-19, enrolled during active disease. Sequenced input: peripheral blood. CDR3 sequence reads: CASSGGGSYEQYF. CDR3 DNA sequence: TGTGCCAGCAGCGGTGGGGGGAGCTACGAGCAGTACTTC.